This T cell receptor beta chain appears in the sequencing data of a study of cytomegalovirus exposure and HLA in healthy donors. CDR1 and CDR2 (germline): GTSNPN, SVGIG (reference sequence). The CDR3 totals 13 residues. Trimming took 3 bases from V and 4 from J, leaving 7 bases between them. Use of 60 Vbeta and 13 Jbeta primers characterized the PCR. Authors' processing steps: A follow-up analysis tallied about 80 million unique TCR beta chains, approximately 11 million shared. Sequencing used immunoSEQ multiplex PCR; TCRdb keeps in-frame clones, though not all of them. The V and J calls and clone size are taken from that table; D and trimming were inferred from the DNA. The sample has 150,000 to 200,000 clones; over 70% are singletons.

The TCR originated in a man between 35 and 55 years old in good health and CMV-seronegative. The chain recombines TRBV30 with TRBJ2-6; D gene uncertain. Material for sequencing was PBMCs. In DNA form, the CDR3 reads TGTGCCTGGAGCGTGACAGGGGCCAACGTCCTGACTTTC. This encodes CAWSVTGANVLTF.